Each of the 17 T cell receptor beta chains below was sequenced from the same sample in a study of cytomegalovirus exposure and HLA in healthy donors. A multiplex PCR was run with 60 Vbeta primers and 13 Jbeta primers. Generated by immunoSEQ multiplex PCR, the TCRdb table keeps only in-frame clones and is missing some. The sample shows over 90,000 clones, around 76% of them seen only once. What was sequenced was PBMCs. Receptors originate from a woman under 30 in good health and CMV-seropositive.

The V call is TRBV7-2, the J call TRBJ2-1; 9 bases line up with TRBD1. J gave up 6 bases and V 5 bases, and 8 bases lay outside the gene matches. Germline V lookup: CDR1 SGHTA, CDR2 FQGNSA. The CDR3 is made up of 15 amino acids. The CDR3 spells CASSPGQGFFNEQFF. The DNA of the CDR3 is TGTGCCAGCAGCCCCGGACAGGGGTTTTTCAATGAGCAGTTCTTC.

The chain is built from TRBV6-1 and TRBJ1-3; tentative D call: TRBD1 (5 bases). V lost 0 bases and J lost 4, with 13 bases in between. The germline V gene encodes CDR1 MNHNS and CDR2 SASEGT. The CDR3 has 16 residues. The CDR3 spells CASSEAGHSVGNTIYF. The CDR3 DNA is TGTGCCAGCAGTGAAGCCGGACACAGTGTCGGAAACACCATATATTTT.

The V gene is TRBV25-1, the J gene TRBJ1-6; no definite D call. Trimming shortened V by 8 bases and J by 0 bases, and 11 bases separated the two germline ends. From germline, CDR1 is MGHDK and CDR2 SYGVNS. CDR3 length: 15 amino acids. As DNA, the CDR3 is TGTGCCAGCTCCACGGTTAGCTCCTATAATTCACCCCTCCACTTT. The encoded protein is CASSTVSSYNSPLHF.

The sample holds one count of this clone. The V call is TRBV5-1, the J call TRBJ2-6; 7 bases agree with TRBD1. The germline V gene encodes CDR1 SGHRS and CDR2 YFSETQ. This CDR3 is built from 16 residues. V gave up 2 bases and J gave up 2 bases; unmatched junction bases: 4. The CDR3 region has the DNA TGCGCCAGCAGCTTCCAGGGGACAGCTGGGGCCAACGTCCTGACTTTC. Protein: CASSFQGTAGANVLTF.

The table lists this clone with a few counts. The chain has TRBV9 and TRBJ1-2; TRBD1 aligns across 7 bases. In germline, CDR1 is SGDLS, CDR2 YYNGEE. CDR3 length: 14 amino acids. With V trimmed by 3 bases and J by 8 bases, 10 bases remained unmatched. CDR3 loop: CASSALGTVNGYTF. The DNA of the CDR3 is TGTGCCAGCAGCGCTCTGGGGACAGTGAACGGCTACACCTTC.

V and J are TRBV4-2 and TRBJ2-3; TRBD1 matches 11 bases. The germline V gene has CDR1 LGHNA and CDR2 YNFKEQ. The ends lost 1 base at V and 2 bases at J; junction bases unmatched: 8. The CDR3 loop spans 18 amino acids. The CDR3 loop reads CASSQVGTGGSVTDTQYF. As DNA, the CDR3 is TGTGCCAGCAGCCAAGTCGGGACAGGGGGTTCCGTCACAGATACGCAGTATTTT.

This clone was detected only a few times. The V call is TRBV5-4, the J call TRBJ2-3, with D possibly matching TRBD2 (6 bases). The V gene's germline CDR1 is SGHNT and CDR2 YYREEE (reference sequence). This CDR3 region has 15 residues. V dropped 2 bases and J dropped 6 bases, with 16 bases sitting between them. The CDR3 region is CASSLAGGLQDTQYF. Here the CDR3 DNA reads TGTGCCAGCAGCTTAGCGGGTGGTCTGCAGGATACGCAGTATTTT.

The rearrangement uses TRBV27 and TRBJ1-1; D gene uncertain. The CDR3 loop spans 13 amino acids. V was trimmed by 0 bases and J by 1 base, leaving 3 bases between them. Per the germline V gene, CDR1 is MNHEY and CDR2 is SMNVEV (reference sequence). CDR3: CASSLSRNTEAFF. CDR3 nucleotide sequence: TGTGCCAGCAGTTTATCGAGGAACACTGAAGCTTTCTTT.

The rearrangement uses TRBV5-1 and TRBJ2-3, with 11 bases matching TRBD2. Germline V gene sequence: CDR1 SGHRS, CDR2 YFSETQ. The CDR3 runs 15 residues. V was clipped by 4 bases and J by 7 bases; unmatched bases: 8. CDR3: CASSLQTSGVHTQYF. The CDR3, as DNA: TGCGCCAGCAGCCTTCAGACTAGCGGGGTGCATACGCAGTATTTT.

The chain combines TRBV6-1 with TRBJ1-3, with no clear D. CDR1 is MNHNS and CDR2 is SASEGT in the germline V gene. V lost 7 bases to trimming and J lost 4 bases, with 11 bases between them. The CDR3 length is 13 residues. The CDR3 spells CASTILGGNTIYF. The CDR3 DNA reads as TGTGCCAGCACAATCCTAGGAGGAAACACCATATATTTT.

V is TRBV5-1 and J is TRBJ1-2; no clear D gene. The ends were cut back, 0 bases at V and 1 base at J, with 7 bases in the middle. The germline CDR1 and CDR2 sequences are SGHRS and YFSETQ. This CDR3 comprises 14 residues. The CDR3 DNA reads TGCGCCAGCAGCTTGGGTCACTTTAACTATGGCTACACCTTC. It yields the protein CASSLGHFNYGYTF.

This sequence joins TRBV5-1 and TRBJ2-1; 10 bases fit TRBD2. The ends lost 0 bases at V and 8 bases at J; junction bases unmatched: 8. The CDR3 is 16 residues long. Germline V CDR1 and CDR2: SGHRS, YFSETQ. CDR3 coding DNA: TGCGCCAGCAGCTTGGGGGTAGCGGGGGGCCGCGATGAGCAGTTCTTC. Translating it yields CASSLGVAGGRDEQFF.

The chain combines TRBV7-6 with TRBJ2-7; 9 positions match TRBD2. Trimming cost V 1 base and J 9 bases; bases outside gene matches: 13. Germline CDR1 and CDR2: SGHVS and FNYEAQ. This CDR3 is 16 amino acids long. The CDR3 reads CASSLGVAGGTTPQYF. Here the CDR3 DNA reads TGTGCCAGCAGCTTAGGTGTGGCGGGGGGGACAACACCGCAGTACTTC. Full variable domain (remainder filled in from reference TRBV7-6 and TRBJ2-7): GAGVSQSPRYKVTKRGQDVALRCDPISGHVSLYWYRQALGQGPEFLTYFNYEAQQDKSGLPNDRFSAERPEGSISTLTIQRTEQRDSAMYRCASSLGVAGGTTPQYFGPGTRLTVT.

The chain is built from TRBV4-3 and TRBJ2-7; TRBD2 matches 9 bases. CDR1 and CDR2 from the germline V gene are LGHNA and YSLEER. J gave up 4 bases and V 4 bases, and 14 bases lay outside the gene matches. The CDR3 has 17 residues. The CDR3 reads CASSPQTVAGEEYEQYF. CDR3 DNA: TGCGCCAGCAGCCCCCAAACGGTAGCGGGAGAGGAGTACGAGCAGTACTTC.

This chain connects TRBV2 to TRBJ2-1; 7 nucleotides line up with TRBD1. The V segment lost 11 bases and the J segment 0 bases; nucleotides outside the gene matches: 4. The germline gives CDR1 SNHLY, CDR2 FYNNEI. The CDR3 runs 13 residues. Here the CDR3 reads CASPGGSYNEQFF. Here the CDR3 DNA reads TGTGCCTCCCCAGGGGGCTCCTACAATGAGCAGTTCTTC.

V usage is TRBV10-3 and J usage is TRBJ2-7; D is unresolved. The CDR3 runs 13 residues. CDR1 and CDR2 from the germline V gene are ENHRY and SYGVKD. The V gene lost 2 bases and the J gene lost 3 bases, with 8 bases spanning the gap. For the CDR3, the DNA is TGTGCCATCAGTGAGGCTACTTACTACGAGCAGTACTTC. Translating it yields CAISEATYYEQYF.

CDR3 amino acids: CASSHNRAEGYGYTF. CDR3 sequence (DNA): TGTGCCAGCAGTCATAACAGGGCAGAGGGCTATGGCTACACCTTC. V is TRBV6-6 and J is TRBJ1-2; maybe TRBD1 (6 bases). This CDR3 is 15 amino acids long. Trimming left V 5 bases short and J 4 bases short, with 17 bases between. In germline, CDR1 is MNHNY, CDR2 SVGAGI (reference sequence).